The TCR beta chain under discussion was sequenced for a study of beta chain features in type 1 diabetes. Study-level information: Patient and healthy donor groups were alike in age, gender and cell yields. Sorted cell examination encompassed roughly 98,000,000 cells across all samples.

The authors reverse transcribed all of the isolated RNA, so sequencing captured expressed TCRB transcripts. TCRdb's table, derived via immunoSEQ multiplex PCR, lists solely in-frame clones and lacks some. The table lists some 100,000 clones, 40% of them singletons, with approximately 0.065% in the top ten. A word on this clone: Its specificity is not known.

General observations from the study: More deletions and fewer insertions at VDJ junctions were seen in type 1 diabetes patients.

The sequenced material came from stem cell memory CD4+ T cells from blood. The clonotype originates from a woman aged 18-29 years in good health.

In DNA, the CDR3 is TGTGCCAGCAGTTTGGAGGGGGCGTCGGAAGCTTTCTTT. Protein: CASSLEGASEAFF. The chain carries TRBV6-6 and TRBJ1-1, with TRBD1 matching over 7 bases. With V trimmed by 4 bases and J by 8 bases, 7 bases remained unmatched. The CDR3 length is 13 residues. The germline CDR1 and CDR2 sequences are MNHNY and SVGAGI (reference sequence).